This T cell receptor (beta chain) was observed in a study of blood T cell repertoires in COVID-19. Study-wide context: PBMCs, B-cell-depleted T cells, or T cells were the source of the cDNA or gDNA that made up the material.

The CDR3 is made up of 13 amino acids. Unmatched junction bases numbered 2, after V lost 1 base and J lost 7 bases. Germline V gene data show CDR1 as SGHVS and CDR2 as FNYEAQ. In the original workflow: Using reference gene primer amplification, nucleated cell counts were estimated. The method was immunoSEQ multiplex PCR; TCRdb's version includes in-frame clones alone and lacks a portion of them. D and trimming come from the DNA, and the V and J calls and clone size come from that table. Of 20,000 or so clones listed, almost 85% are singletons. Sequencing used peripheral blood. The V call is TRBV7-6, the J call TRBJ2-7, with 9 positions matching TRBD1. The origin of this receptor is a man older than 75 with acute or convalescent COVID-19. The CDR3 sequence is CASSLVGTGEQYF. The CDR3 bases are TGTGCCAGCAGCTTAGTTGGGACAGGGGAGCAGTACTTC. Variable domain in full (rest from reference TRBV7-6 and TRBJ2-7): GAGVSQSPRYKVTKRGQDVALRCDPISGHVSLYWYRQALGQGPEFLTYFNYEAQQDKSGLPNDRFSAERPEGSISTLTIQRTEQRDSAMYRCASSLVGTGEQYFGPGTRLTVT.